The 30 T cell receptor beta chains given below trace back to one sample, sequenced in a study of regulatory and conventional T cells in RAG deficiency. TCRdb's table, derived via immunoSEQ multiplex PCR, lists solely in-frame clones and lacks some. The data show tens of thousands of clones, with about 93% seen just once and around 0.79% held by the top ten. Genomic DNA came from blood regulatory T cells gated CD4+ CD25-high CD127-low. These data were also reused for a study on regulatory T cells. That study reports: The PCR used 52 TRBV and 13 TRBJ primers.

What was sequenced was Tregs sorted from blood. The receptors were gathered from a human donor in good health.

The rearrangement links TRBV12-5 to TRBJ1-5; 9 bases agree with TRBD1. This CDR3 region has 22 residues. The V gene end was trimmed by 4 bases and the J gene end by 0 bases; junction bases not matched to a gene: 22. Germline CDR1 reads LGHNT; CDR2 reads FRNRAP. In DNA form, the CDR3 reads TGTGCTAGTGGTTCGACCCCCCTCCCCGGGACAGGGAGGTCGTATAGCAATCAGCCCCAGCATTTT. Translation gives CASGSTPLPGTGRSYSNQPQHF.

CDR3 in DNA: TGTGCCATCTCCTTGGACCCCCGGGGCGAGCAGTACTTC. Amino acids: CAISLDPRGEQYF. The chain links TRBV10-3 to TRBJ2-7; possible D gene TRBD2, 5 bases. Per germline, CDR1 ENHRY and CDR2 SYGVKD. V dropped 8 bases and J dropped 6 bases, with 17 bases sitting between them. The CDR3 sequence is 13 residues long.

The gene calls are TRBV5-1 and TRBJ2-7, with 7 bases fitting TRBD1. This CDR3 comprises 14 residues. With V trimmed by 2 bases and J by 3 bases, 5 bases remained unmatched. Germline V CDR1 and CDR2: SGHRS, YFSETQ. The CDR3 DNA follows: TGCGCCAGCAGCTTACCAGACAGGGTCTACGAGCAGTACTTC. Translating gives CASSLPDRVYEQYF. The entire variable domain, with the rest obtained from reference TRBV5-1 and TRBJ2-7, is as follows: KAGVTQTPRYLIKTRGQQVTLSCSPISGHRSVSWYQQTPGQGLQFLFEYFSETQRNKGNFPGRFSGRQFSNSRSEMNVSTLELGDSALYLCASSLPDRVYEQYFGPGTRLTVT.

The chain joins TRBV27 to TRBJ1-1, with TRBD1 as a possible D gene (5 bases). The CDR3 length is 18 residues. Germline V lookup: CDR1 MNHEY, CDR2 SMNVEV (reference sequence). V was pared by 5 bases and J by 0 bases, with 22 bases between. The CDR3 region has the DNA TGTGCCAGCAGTACCTCGGCAGGGTGGGGGGGAATGAACACTGAAGCTTTCTTT. Translated, it gives CASSTSAGWGGMNTEAFF.

For the CDR3, the DNA is TGTGCCAGCACCCCGTTTGTGGGGGCCGGTTCACCCCTCCACTTT. Its protein product is CASTPFVGAGSPLHF. The chain combines TRBV5-5 with TRBJ1-6, with D perhaps TRBD1 (6 bases). Trimming removed 6 bases from V and 9 bases from J, with 19 bases in between. The germline V gene encodes CDR1 SGHKS and CDR2 YYEKEE (reference sequence). This CDR3 contains 15 residues.

This chain connects TRBV27 to TRBJ1-1; TRBD1 is a possible D gene (6 bases). Germline V gene sequence: CDR1 MNHEY, CDR2 SMNVEV (reference sequence). V was shortened by 2 bases and J by 1 base, with 11 bases between the two germline ends. The CDR3 totals 15 residues. The CDR3 spells CASSLSDRRNTEAFF. CDR3 sequence (DNA): TGTGCCAGCAGTTTAAGCGACAGGAGGAACACTGAAGCTTTCTTT.

The chain employs TRBV5-1 and TRBJ1-5; no definite D call. Per the germline V gene, CDR1 is SGHRS and CDR2 is YFSETQ. V was trimmed by 1 base and J by 1 base, leaving 3 bases between them. This CDR3 contains 13 residues. CDR3: CASSLYSNQPQHF. The CDR3 bases are TGCGCCAGCAGCTTGTACAGCAATCAGCCCCAGCATTTT.

The chain carries TRBV25-1 and TRBJ1-3; D ambiguous. This CDR3 has 16 amino acids. Germline V lookup: CDR1 MGHDK, CDR2 SYGVNS. With 4 bases removed from V and 0 bases from J, the gap between germline ends came to 13 bases. CDR3 residues: CASSGSSLFSGNTIYF. In DNA form, the CDR3 reads TGTGCCAGCAGTGGGTCGTCACTTTTCTCTGGAAACACCATATATTTT.

The chain uses TRBV18 and TRBJ1-1; a possible D gene is TRBD1 (6 bases). The length of the CDR3 is 14 residues. V was pared by 6 bases and J by 1 base, with 12 bases between. Germline assignment: CDR1 KGHSH and CDR2 LQKENI. The CDR3 reads CASSPGAKNTEAFF. In DNA form, the CDR3 reads TGTGCCAGCTCTCCGGGGGCAAAGAACACTGAAGCTTTCTTT.

J is TRBJ1-3 and V is TRBV7-6; the D is unclear. V lost 1 base and J 4 bases, leaving 11 bases between the germline ends. CDR3 length equals 15 residues. Germline V gene sequence: CDR1 SGHVS, CDR2 FNYEAQ. The CDR3 spells CASSLGRAAGNTIYF. The CDR3 coding sequence is TGTGCCAGCAGCTTAGGGAGGGCAGCAGGAAACACCATATATTTT.

This chain links TRBV19 with TRBJ1-3, with 8 positions matching TRBD1. In germline, CDR1 is LNHDA, CDR2 SQIVND (reference sequence). The CDR3 sequence is 15 residues long. The J segment lost 4 bases and the V segment lost 6 bases, leaving 8 bases of the junction unmatched. The CDR3 loop is CASRATGEAGNTIYF. CDR3 in DNA: TGTGCCAGTAGAGCGACAGGGGAGGCCGGAAACACCATATATTTT. The full variable domain, completed using reference TRBV19 and TRBJ1-3, is DGGITQSPKYLFRKEGQNVTLSCEQNLNHDAMYWYRQDPGQGLRLIYYSQIVNDFQKGDIAEGYSVSREKKESFPLTVTSAQKNPTAFYLCASRATGEAGNTIYFGEGSWLTVV.

The J gene is TRBJ1-2, the V gene TRBV25-1; 8 nucleotides agree with TRBD1. The CDR3 is 14 residues long. In germline, CDR1 is MGHDK, CDR2 SYGVNS. The J segment lost 0 bases and the V segment lost 8 bases, leaving 5 bases of the junction unmatched. CDR3 nucleotides: TGTGCCAGCGTAGGACAGGGAACTAACTATGGCTACACCTTC. Amino acids: CASVGQGTNYGYTF.

The chain is built from TRBV2 and TRBJ2-7; D perhaps matches TRBD1 (7 bases). V shed 3 bases and J shed 4 bases, with 13 bases lying between them. There are 14 residues in the CDR3. The germline gives CDR1 SNHLY, CDR2 FYNNEI. CDR3 residues: CASSDGRGDYEQYF. The CDR3 DNA reads TGTGCCAGCAGTGACGGCAGGGGGGATTACGAGCAGTACTTC.

The V call is TRBV18, the J call TRBJ1-1; D not certain. The germline V gene has CDR1 KGHSH and CDR2 LQKENI. The length of the CDR3 is 12 residues. V was shortened by 3 bases and J by 3 bases, with 5 bases between the two germline ends. CDR3 bases: TGTGCCAGCTCACCTATTTACACTGAAGCTTTCTTT. It is translated as CASSPIYTEAFF.

The chain uses TRBV5-5 and TRBJ2-3; no clear D gene. V lost 5 bases and J lost 2, with 15 bases in between. The CDR3 sequence is 15 residues long. Germline lookup yields CDR1 SGHKS and CDR2 YYEKEE (reference sequence). The CDR3 nucleotides read TGTGCCAGCAGTCTCATCTTTTTCCCCACAGATACGCAGTATTTT. Its protein product is CASSLIFFPTDTQYF.

The chain's CDR3 is CAISGNQQGIPYEQYF. The CDR3 nucleotides read TGTGCCATCAGTGGAAATCAACAGGGAATCCCCTACGAGCAGTACTTC. This sequence joins TRBV10-3 and TRBJ2-7, with a tentative D call TRBD1 (6 bases). The CDR3 consists of 16 residues. The V gene lost 4 bases and the J gene lost 2 bases, with 18 bases spanning the gap. Per the germline V gene, CDR1 is ENHRY and CDR2 is SYGVKD.

The genes are TRBV9 and TRBJ1-2; D not certain. Germline loops: CDR1 SGDLS, CDR2 YYNGEE. V lost 1 base, J lost 5 bases, and 9 bases lay in between. The CDR3 is 13 residues long. CDR3: CASSVRADYGYTF. The CDR3 nucleotides read TGTGCCAGCAGCGTACGGGCAGATTATGGCTACACCTTC.

This clone was found once. The chain combines TRBV29-1 with TRBJ2-1, with 7 bases aligning to TRBD1. J lost 5 bases, V lost 6 bases, and 4 bases had no gene match. This CDR3 spans 12 amino acids. Per germline, CDR1 SQVTM and CDR2 ANQGSEA. This CDR3 reads CSVSGQNNEQFF. The CDR3 DNA follows: TGCAGCGTATCGGGACAGAACAATGAGCAGTTCTTC.

The rearrangement links TRBV6-5 to TRBJ2-1; D ambiguous. The ends were cut back, 6 bases at V and 5 bases at J, with 11 bases in the middle. Germline values: CDR1 MNHEY, CDR2 SVGAGI. This CDR3 is built from 13 residues. CDR3 DNA: TGTGCCAGCAGGTGGACGTACCACAATGAGCAGTTCTTC. Amino acid sequence: CASRWTYHNEQFF.

CDR3 sequence: CSASLYGYTF. The CDR3 region has the DNA TGCAGTGCTAGTCTGTATGGCTACACCTTC. V gene TRBV20-1 combines with J gene TRBJ1-2; D gene unclear. The CDR3 extends over 10 amino acids. Trimming stripped 3 bases from V and 5 bases from J, with 4 bases between. Germline values: CDR1 DFQATT, CDR2 SNEGSKA (reference sequence).

The rearrangement uses TRBV5-1 and TRBJ2-1; weak D call: TRBD1 (6 bases). Germline V gene data show CDR1 as SGHRS and CDR2 as YFSETQ. Trimming removed 0 bases at V and 9 bases at J, with 13 bases between. The CDR3 is 14 residues long. Written as DNA, the CDR3 is TGCGCCAGCAGCTTGGGGACAGTAGGACGTGAGCAGTTCTTC. Amino acids: CASSLGTVGREQFF.

This clone occurred once. This chain uses TRBV7-3 with TRBJ2-3; 7 bases fit TRBD2. The CDR3 totals 12 residues. V lost 5 bases, J lost 6 bases, and 2 bases stayed unmatched. Looked up from germline, CDR1 is SGHTA and CDR2 is FQGTGA. The CDR3, as DNA: TGTGCCAGCAGCCCCGGGGGGGATACGCAGTATTTT. Amino acids: CASSPGGDTQYF.

V usage is TRBV5-6 and J usage is TRBJ1-1; D call uncertain. V lost 10 bases and J 0 bases, leaving 31 bases between the germline ends. The CDR3 is made up of 19 amino acids. The V gene's germline CDR1 is SGHDT and CDR2 YYEEEE. The CDR3 sequence: CAQPGHTFPWAKMNTEAFF. In nucleotides, the CDR3 is TGTGCCCAGCCCGGCCACACCTTTCCATGGGCTAAGATGAACACTGAAGCTTTCTTT.

The genes are TRBV19 and TRBJ1-2; D is unresolved. V shed 5 bases and J shed 5 bases, with 12 bases lying between them. Germline-derived CDR1 and CDR2 are LNHDA and SQIVND (reference sequence). The CDR3 has 13 amino acids. DNA for the CDR3: TGTGCCAGTAGTGCCTTCGAGGGATATGGCTACACCTTC. Translated, it gives CASSAFEGYGYTF.

The chain has TRBV6-5 and TRBJ2-7; possible D gene TRBD2, 5 bases. V lost 3 bases and J 3 bases, leaving 9 bases between the germline ends. There are 13 residues in the CDR3. The germline gives CDR1 MNHEY, CDR2 SVGAGI. The CDR3 is CASSYKRDYEQYF. The CDR3 nucleotides read TGTGCCAGCAGTTATAAGAGGGACTACGAGCAGTACTTC.

The gene calls are TRBV28 and TRBJ2-7, with 9 positions matching TRBD1. The CDR3 loop spans 15 amino acids. V dropped 5 bases and J dropped 2; count of bases not matched to a gene: 7. The V gene's germline CDR1 is MDHEN and CDR2 SYDVKM. CDR3 nucleotides: TGTGCCAGCAGTCATACCGGGACAGGGCCCTACGAGCAGTACTTC. Encoded protein: CASSHTGTGPYEQYF.

This clone was detected once. This sequence joins TRBV5-1 and TRBJ1-1; 7 nucleotides line up with TRBD1. The CDR3 is 14 residues long. Germline V CDR1 and CDR2: SGHRS, YFSETQ. V lost 4 bases and J lost 4; bases outside the gene matches: 7. The CDR3 here is CASSKTGWGTEAFF. CDR3 bases: TGCGCCAGCAGCAAGACAGGGTGGGGCACTGAAGCTTTCTTT.

The table lists this clone with a count of one. The chain is built from TRBV5-5 and TRBJ2-3; D may be TRBD2 (6 bases). Trimming left V 10 bases short and J 0 bases short, with 12 bases between. From germline, CDR1 is SGHKS and CDR2 YYEKEE (reference sequence). The CDR3 length is 13 residues. The CDR3 sequence is CAGGTGSTDTQYF. For the CDR3, the DNA is TGTGCCGGGGGGACCGGTAGCACAGATACGCAGTATTTT.

This rearrangement joins TRBV5-4 to TRBJ1-1; the D gene is possibly TRBD1 (5 bases). Germline loops: CDR1 SGHNT, CDR2 YYREEE (reference sequence). CDR3 length: 15 amino acids. V was pared by 3 bases and J by 6 bases, with 18 bases between. CDR3 sequence: CASSSTRTITSEAFF. CDR3 nucleotides: TGTGCCAGCAGCTCCACCCGGACAATAACCTCTGAAGCTTTCTTT.

The CDR3, as DNA: TGTGCCAGCAGACCCAGACTAGCGGGTTCCGGTGGGCTCTACAATGAGCAGTTCTTC. It encodes CASRPRLAGSGGLYNEQFF. The chain links TRBV7-2 to TRBJ2-1, with 10 bases matching TRBD2. In germline, CDR1 is SGHTA, CDR2 FQGNSA. Trimming took 6 bases from V and 3 from J; bases not matched to a gene: 17. The CDR3 totals 19 residues.